The present T cell receptor (beta chain) was sequenced within a study of response to subunit inactivated influenza vaccine. Only a few counts were recorded for this clonotype. Its antigen is still unknown. V lost 3 bases, J lost 5 bases, and 9 bases stayed unmatched. CDR1 and CDR2 from the germline V gene are MGHDK and SYGVNS. CDR3 length: 15 residues. TCRdb ran MiXCR on the RT-PCR reads and lists one entry per CDR3 protein. The data hold 500,000 to 650,000 distinct CDR3 sequences, with less than 8% observed a single time. Study results and limitations: The authors offered the suggestion that each seasonal influenza vaccination recruits few new T cells.

The sequencing used PBMCs from blood, collected less than 30 months after vaccination. This rearrangement joins TRBV25-1 to TRBJ2-5, with TRBD1 identical over 7 bases. The TCR comes from a man in his fifties or sixties who received an inactivated influenza vaccine. CDR3 sequence: CASSEPGQKYETQYF. The CDR3 DNA reads as TGTGCCAGCAGTGAGCCGGGACAGAAGTACGAGACCCAGTACTTC.